The clone carrying this T cell receptor beta chain appeared many times. Antigen unknown. The time point: pre-sensitization, week 0. Treatment described: therapeutic diphenylcyclopropenone sensitization with weekly scalp DPC. Every patch test was put on after a blood sample was taken. Within the library, unique molecular identifiers were attached to each individual cDNA molecule. TCRdb reprocessed the RACE reads via MiXCR and lists one record per CDR3 protein. Here the sample spans approximately 370,000 distinct CDR3 sequences, around 5% being singletons. The data are from a study of human T cells and chemical hapten exposure. Study results and limitations: Patch test score rose with PT1 expanded TCRs, significant at 8, 16, 32, not 4. Once DPC sensitization occurred, TCRs above 1 in 1000 frequency showed no change.

The CDR3 extends over 14 amino acids. Germline V gene data show CDR1 as LGHNT and CDR2 as FRNRAP. V was cut by 1 base and J by 6 bases, with 10 bases left in between. Material: whole blood, obtained in connection with sensitization to the hapten diphenylcyclopropenone (DPC). The chain is built from TRBV12-5 and TRBJ1-5; the D gene is possibly TRBD1 (5 bases). The origin of this receptor is a woman aged 18-30 years with alopecia areata. Some clones in this sample may be carry-over from other donors' samples. The CDR3 bases are TGTGCTAGTGGTTTGGCGACAGAGCTTCAGCCCCAGCATTTT. Residues: CASGLATELQPQHF.